This passage covers 5 T cell receptor beta chains from one sample sequenced in a study of blood T cell repertoires in COVID-19. The data were produced by immunoSEQ multiplex PCR, yet TCRdb's version contains in-frame clones alone and is incomplete. Seen here are some 310,000 clones, just under 90% observed once, and the top ten hold almost 9.5%. Sequencing input: PBMCs or T cells enriched from blood (not recorded which). The source is a woman aged 25 to 39 who had recovered from COVID-19.

This clone showed up just a few times. The chain links TRBV28 to TRBJ1-2, with D unresolved. In germline, CDR1 is MDHEN, CDR2 SYDVKM. This CDR3 region has 12 residues. V lost 8 bases to trimming and J lost 5 bases, with 12 bases between them. CDR3 in amino acids: CASSTPRYGYTF. The CDR3 DNA follows: TGTGCCAGCTCTACCCCGCGGTATGGCTACACCTTC.

This chain connects TRBV7-9 to TRBJ2-1; maybe TRBD1 (5 bases). This CDR3 has 14 residues. Germline assignment: CDR1 SEHNR and CDR2 FQNEAQ (reference sequence). Deletions cut 4 bases from V and 6 bases from J, with 13 bases between. CDR3 sequence: CASSSDLRGNEQFF. CDR3 nucleotides: TGTGCCAGCAGCTCCGACCTAAGGGGCAATGAGCAGTTCTTC. The whole variable domain, remainder taken from reference TRBV7-9 and TRBJ2-1, is DTGVSQNPRHKITKRGQNVTFRCDPISEHNRLYWYRQTLGQGPEFLTYFQNEAQLEKSRLLSDRFSAERPKGSFSTLEIQRTEQGDSAMYLCASSSDLRGNEQFFGPGTRLTVL.

The genes are TRBV4-1 and TRBJ1-3; 11 positions match TRBD1. The CDR3 contains 18 residues. From germline, CDR1 is MGHRA and CDR2 YSYEKL. V was clipped by 4 bases and J by 1 base; unmatched bases: 9. In nucleotides, the CDR3 is TGCGCCAGCAGCCTAGACGGGACAGGGGGGCGATCTGGAAACACCATATATTTT. It specifies CASSLDGTGGRSGNTIYF.

The chain combines TRBV9 with TRBJ1-3; D gene uncertain. With 0 bases removed from V and 0 bases from J, the gap between germline ends came to 10 bases. The germline CDR1 and CDR2 sequences are SGDLS and YYNGEE. The CDR3 is 16 residues long. For the CDR3, the DNA is TGTGCCAGCAGCGTAGAAAGAGAGAGCTCTGGAAACACCATATATTTT. It translates to CASSVERESSGNTIYF.

This clone showed up just a few times. The chain carries TRBV11-3 and TRBJ2-1, with 11 positions matching TRBD2. Looked up from germline, CDR1 is SGHNT and CDR2 is YENEEA. Unmatched junction bases numbered 14, after V lost 1 base and J lost 6 bases. The CDR3 runs to 19 residues. The DNA for the CDR3 is TGTGCCAGCAGCTTAGGGAAATTAAAACTAGCGGGAGAGGTCAATGAGCAGTTCTTC. Amino acid sequence: CASSLGKLKLAGEVNEQFF.